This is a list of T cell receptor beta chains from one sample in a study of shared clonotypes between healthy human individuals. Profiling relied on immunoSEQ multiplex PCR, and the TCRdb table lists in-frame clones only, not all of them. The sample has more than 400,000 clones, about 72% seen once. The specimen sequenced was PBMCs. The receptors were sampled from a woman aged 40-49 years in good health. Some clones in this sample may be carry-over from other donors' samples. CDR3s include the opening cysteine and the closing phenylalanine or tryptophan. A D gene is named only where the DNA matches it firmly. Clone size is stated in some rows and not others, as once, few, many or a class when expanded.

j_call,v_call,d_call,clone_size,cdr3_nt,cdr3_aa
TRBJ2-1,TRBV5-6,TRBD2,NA,TGTGCCAGCAGCTTGGGGGGACTAGCGCCCTACAATGAGCAGTTCTTC,CASSLGGLAPYNEQFF
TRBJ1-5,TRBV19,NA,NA,TGTGCCAGCGGGGACTTCGGCAATCAGCCCCAGCATTTT,CASGDFGNQPQHF
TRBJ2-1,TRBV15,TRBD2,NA,TGTGCCACCAGCCGCGGGAGAAGGGTCGATGAGCAGTTCTTC,CATSRGRRVDEQFF
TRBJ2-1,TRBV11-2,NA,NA,TGTGCCAGCAGCTTAGGGAGGGCAGGGGGTTATCATGAGCAGTTCTTC,CASSLGRAGGYHEQFF
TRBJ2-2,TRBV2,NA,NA,TGTGCCAGCAGCGGGGCAGGGGCGAACACCGGGGAGCTGTTTTTT,CASSGAGANTGELFF
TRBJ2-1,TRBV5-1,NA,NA,TGCGCCAGCAGCTTGGACAGGGTGGCTTTGGATGAGCAGTTCTTC,CASSLDRVALDEQFF
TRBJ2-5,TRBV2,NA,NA,TGTGCCAGCAGTCCCGCCAGAGAGACCCAGTACTTC,CASSPARETQYF
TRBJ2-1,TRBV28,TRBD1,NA,TGTGCCAGCAGCCCGCAGGGGGCGGCCCCACATGAGCAGTTCTTC,CASSPQGAAPHEQFF
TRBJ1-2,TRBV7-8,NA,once,TGTGCCAGCAGCTTAGCCCAGACTAACTATGGCTACACCTTC,CASSLAQTNYGYTF
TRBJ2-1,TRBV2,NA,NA,TGTGCCAGCAAGAGGGTCTCCCTCAATGAGCAGTTCTTC,CASKRVSLNEQFF
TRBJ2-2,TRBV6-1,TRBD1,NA,TGTGCCAGCAGTGGGGCAGGGGGCGTGTATGGCGGGGAGCTGTTTTTT,CASSGAGGVYGGELFF
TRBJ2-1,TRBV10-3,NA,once,TGTGCCATCAGTGAGTCGAAGCTTCAGGGGGGAAATGAGCAGTTCTTC,CAISESKLQGGNEQFF
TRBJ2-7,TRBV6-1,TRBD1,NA,TGTGCCAGCATTCCAACGGGACAGAGATACGAGCAGTACTTC,CASIPTGQRYEQYF
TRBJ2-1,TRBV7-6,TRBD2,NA,TGTGCCAGCAGCTCCGGAGCGGGAGATCCCTACAATGAGCAGTTCTTC,CASSSGAGDPYNEQFF
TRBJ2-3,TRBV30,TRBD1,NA,TGTGCCTGGAGTGTAGGGACAGCGATCACAGATACGCAGTATTTT,CAWSVGTAITDTQYF
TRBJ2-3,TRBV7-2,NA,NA,TGTGCCAGCAGCTTAGAGGATCGGACGCAGTATTTT,CASSLEDRTQYF
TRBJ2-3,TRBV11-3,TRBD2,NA,TGTGCCAGCAGCGCTCAAAGGGGCGGGAGTAGAGCAGATACGCAGTATTTT,CASSAQRGGSRADTQYF
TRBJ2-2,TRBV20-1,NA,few,TGCAGTGCCTCGCACGGCGGGGAGCTGTTTTTT,CSASHGGELFF
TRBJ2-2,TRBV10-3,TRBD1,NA,TGTGCCATCAGTGAACAGGGGGCAGGCACCGGGGAGCTGTTTTTT,CAISEQGAGTGELFF
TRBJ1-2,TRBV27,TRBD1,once,TGTGCCAGCAGTTTACAGGGGGAAGGCTACACCTTC,CASSLQGEGYTF
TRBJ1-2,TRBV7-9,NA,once,TGTGCCAGCAGCTTAGCGAGGAGGGGAAACTATGGCTACACCTTC,CASSLARRGNYGYTF
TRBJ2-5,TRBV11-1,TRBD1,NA,TGTGCCAGCAGCTGGACAGGGGGGGAGACCCAGTACTTC,CASSWTGGETQYF
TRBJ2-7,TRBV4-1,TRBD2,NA,TGCGCCAGCAGCCAAGCGGCGGGGGGCTACGAGCAGTACTTC,CASSQAAGGYEQYF
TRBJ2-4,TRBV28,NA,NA,TGTGCCAGCAGCCGGGACCGCGGTAGGAATCAGTACTTC,CASSRDRGRNQYF
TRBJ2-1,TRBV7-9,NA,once,TGTGCCAGCAGCTTAAGCGGCCCAAATGAGCAGTTCTTC,CASSLSGPNEQFF
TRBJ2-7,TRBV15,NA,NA,TGTGCCACCAGCAGAGATGGGGGGTCACCAAATTACGGGCAGTACTTC,CATSRDGGSPNYGQYF
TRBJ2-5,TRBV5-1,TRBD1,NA,TGCGCCAGCACCCAGGGGGAGAGGGAGACCCAGTACTTC,CASTQGERETQYF
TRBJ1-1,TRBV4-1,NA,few,TGCGCCAGCAGCCGTATGATGAACACTGAAGCTTTCTTT,CASSRMMNTEAFF
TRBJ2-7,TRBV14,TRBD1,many,TGTGCCAGCAGCCCCCGGACAGGGCCCTACGAGCAGTACTTC,CASSPRTGPYEQYF
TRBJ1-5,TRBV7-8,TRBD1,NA,TGTGCCAGCAGCTTACTTCGCCAGACAGGGGTGGGGAATCAGCCCCAGCATTTT,CASSLLRQTGVGNQPQHF
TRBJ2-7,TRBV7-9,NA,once,TGTGCCAGCAGCCGGCCGGTTAGCCGAGGCGTATTTGGGCAGTACTTC,CASSRPVSRGVFGQYF
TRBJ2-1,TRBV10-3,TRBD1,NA,TGTGCCATCAGGCCGGGACAGGGGCCTTCGGGGGAGCAGTTCTTC,CAIRPGQGPSGEQFF
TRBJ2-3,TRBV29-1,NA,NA,TGCAGCGTTGAAGGCGCCGCAGATACGCAGTATTTT,CSVEGAADTQYF
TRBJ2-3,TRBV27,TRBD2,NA,TGTGCCAGCAGTTTGCTAGGTAGCGGGAGCTCTGATACGCAGTATTTT,CASSLLGSGSSDTQYF
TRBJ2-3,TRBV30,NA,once,TGTGCCTGGAGTAGGGGCACAGATACGCAGTATTTT,CAWSRGTDTQYF
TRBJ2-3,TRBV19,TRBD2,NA,TGTGCCAGTAGTCCCCCACTAGCGGCAAGCACAGATACGCAGTATTTT,CASSPPLAASTDTQYF
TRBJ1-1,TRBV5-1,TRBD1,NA,TGCGCCAGTCAAACCGGGACAGACGTTATGAACACTGAAGCTTTCTTT,CASQTGTDVMNTEAFF
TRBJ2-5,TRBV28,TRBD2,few,TGTGCCAGCAGTTCGCTAGCGGGAGGGCCTCCTGAGACCCAGTACTTC,CASSSLAGGPPETQYF
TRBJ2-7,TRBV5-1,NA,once,TGCGCCAGCAGCTTGCGTGGATTCGAGCAGTACTTC,CASSLRGFEQYF
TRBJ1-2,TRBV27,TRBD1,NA,TGTGCCAGCACTTCCGGACAGGGAGATGGCTACACCTTC,CASTSGQGDGYTF
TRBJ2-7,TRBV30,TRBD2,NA,TGTGCCTGGCGGAGTAGCGGGTTGGCGCAGTACTTC,CAWRSSGLAQYF
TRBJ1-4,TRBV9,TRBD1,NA,TGTGCCAGCAGCCCCAGGACAGGGGGCGTTTGGGAAAAACTGTTTTTT,CASSPRTGGVWEKLFF
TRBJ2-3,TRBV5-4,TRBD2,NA,TGTGCCAGCAGCTGGGATAGCGGGAGGATCGCAGATACGCAGTATTTT,CASSWDSGRIADTQYF
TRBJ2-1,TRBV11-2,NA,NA,TGTGCCAGCAGCTTCCTGGGGAGTTCCTACAATGAGCAGTTCTTC,CASSFLGSSYNEQFF
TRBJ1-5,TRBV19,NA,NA,TGTGCCAGTAGTATAGTTGGCTTCAATCAGCCCCAGCATTTT,CASSIVGFNQPQHF
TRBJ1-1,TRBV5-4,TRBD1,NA,TGTGCCAGCAGCAAATCCTGGACAGGGGGTCCCACTGAAGCTTTCTTT,CASSKSWTGGPTEAFF
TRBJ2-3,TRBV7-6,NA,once,TGTGCCAGCAGCCACCGGGGCACAGATACGCAGTATTTT,CASSHRGTDTQYF
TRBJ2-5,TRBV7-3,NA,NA,TGTGCCAGCAGCTTACTTTTTACGGAGACCCAGTACTTC,CASSLLFTETQYF
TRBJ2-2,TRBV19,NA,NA,TGTGCCAGTAGTGCCGCACCGGGAACGAACACCGGGGAGCTGTTTTTT,CASSAAPGTNTGELFF
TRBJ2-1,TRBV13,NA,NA,TGTGCCAGCAGCCACAGACAGGGACTTTACAATGAGCAGTTCTTC,CASSHRQGLYNEQFF
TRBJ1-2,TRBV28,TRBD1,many,TGTGCCAGCAGTGCGACAGGGCGGGAGGGCTACACCTTC,CASSATGREGYTF
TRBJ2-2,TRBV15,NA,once,TGTGCCACCAGCAGAGAGGAGGGTGCCGGGGAGCTGTTTTTT,CATSREEGAGELFF
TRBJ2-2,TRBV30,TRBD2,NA,TGTGCCAGATCAACCACTAGCGGGTTCAGCGGGGAGCTGTTTTTT,CARSTTSGFSGELFF
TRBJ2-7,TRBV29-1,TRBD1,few,TGCAGCGTTGCCCCGGGACAGGGTCCTTCTTACGAGCAGTACTTC,CSVAPGQGPSYEQYF
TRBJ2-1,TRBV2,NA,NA,TGTGCCAGCAATTCGGCGGGGTTCCCCTACAATGAGCAGTTCTTC,CASNSAGFPYNEQFF
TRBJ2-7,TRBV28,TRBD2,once,TGTGCCAGCAGTTTAGTCACTAGCGGGACTGGGAAGCAGTACTTC,CASSLVTSGTGKQYF
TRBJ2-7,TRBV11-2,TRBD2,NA,TGTGCCAGCAGCTGGGGAGGGGCCGTGACTGCCAGGGAGGAGCAGTACTTC,CASSWGGAVTAREEQYF
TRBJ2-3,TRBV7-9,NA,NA,TGTGCCAGCAGCTTGGGTCTAGCTATCAGGCTTGGCTCAGATACGCAGTATTTT,CASSLGLAIRLGSDTQYF
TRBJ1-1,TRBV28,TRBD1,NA,TGTGCCAGCGTTACCAACAGGGGTTTCACTGAAGCTTTCTTT,CASVTNRGFTEAFF